This section outlines one T cell receptor (beta chain) sequence together with its context. The sample is drawn from a study of patients and donors after allogeneic stem cell transplantation. The V end lost 10 bases, the J end lost 2 bases, and 9 bases lay between the germline ends. Per the germline V gene, CDR1 is MDHEN and CDR2 is SYDVKM. The CDR3 length is 11 residues. From the RT-PCR reads, TCRdb called clonotypes with MiXCR, one entry per CDR3 protein. The table has about 23,000 distinct CDR3 sequences, around 28% seen once. The sequencing sample was made of blood, either unsorted or a sorted T cell fraction (not recorded which). This sequence originates from a human donor who was either an allogeneic HSCT recipient or a stem cell or donor lymphocyte infusion donor (not recorded which). It is not recorded whose cells these are; they may come from a transplant donor. The genes are TRBV28 and TRBJ2-7; D may match TRBD1 or TRBD2 (5 bases each). DNA for the CDR3: TGTGCCACCGAGGGGACCTACGAGCAGTACTTC. Translating gives CATEGTYEQYF.